The 13 T cell receptor beta chains presented below share a single source sample, sequenced in a study of cytomegalovirus exposure and HLA in healthy donors. Data came from immunoSEQ multiplex PCR; TCRdb stores just in-frame clones and leaves some out. Altogether about 250,000 clones are present, roughly nine tenths being singletons, with the ten largest covering about 12%. The sequenced sample was PBMCs. The receptors were sampled from a man aged 18-30 years in good health and CMV-seropositive.

V gene TRBV19 combines with J gene TRBJ1-5; D uncertain. The CDR3 runs to 18 residues. The germline CDR1 and CDR2 sequences are LNHDA and SQIVND (reference sequence). Trimming pared 7 bases from V and 1 base from J, leaving 23 bases between. For the CDR3, the DNA is TGTGCCAGTACCCCCTCGGGTCCCGCCAGGCCGAGCAATCAGCCCCAGCATTTT. It is translated as CASTPSGPARPSNQPQHF.

The gene calls are TRBV29-1 and TRBJ1-1; perhaps TRBD1 as D (5 bases). Trimming took 7 bases from V and 4 from J, leaving 16 bases between them. In germline, CDR1 is SQVTM, CDR2 ANQGSEA. This CDR3 contains 13 residues. The CDR3 DNA reads as TGCAGCGGGGTCGGGCCGAGGGGCACTGAAGCTTTCTTT. Protein sequence: CSGVGPRGTEAFF. The whole variable domain, remainder taken from reference TRBV29-1 and TRBJ1-1, is SAVISQKPSRDICQRGTSLTIQCQVDSQVTMMFWYRQQPGQSLTLIATANQGSEATYESGFVIDKFPISRPNLTFSTLTVSNMSPEDSSIYLCSGVGPRGTEAFFGQGTRLTVV.

The rearrangement uses TRBV6-6 and TRBJ2-7, with a possible D match to TRBD2 (5 bases). Germline CDR1 is MNHNY and CDR2 is SVGAGI (reference sequence). V lost 6 bases and J lost 3, with 9 bases in between. The CDR3 length is 12 residues. CDR3 amino acids: CASRGTSYEQYF. The CDR3 DNA sequence: TGTGCCAGCAGAGGTACTAGCTACGAGCAGTACTTC.

J is TRBJ2-1 and V is TRBV25-1; 7 bases line up with TRBD2. Germline CDR1 and CDR2: MGHDK and SYGVNS. This CDR3 spans 15 amino acids. Trimming took 3 bases from V and 2 from J; bases not matched to a gene: 4. CDR3 nucleotide sequence: TGTGCCAGCAGTGATCCTAGCGGCCCCTACAATGAGCAGTTCTTC. Translating gives CASSDPSGPYNEQFF. Variable domain in full (rest from reference TRBV25-1 and TRBJ2-1): EADIYQTPRYLVIGTGKKITLECSQTMGHDKMYWYQQDPGMELHLIHYSYGVNSTEKGDLSSESTVSRIRTEHFPLTLESARPSHTSQYLCASSDPSGPYNEQFFGPGTRLTVL.

This chain links TRBV6-4 with TRBJ2-3, with D unclear. CDR3 length: 15 amino acids. Trimming removed 2 bases at V and 0 bases at J, with 9 bases between. The germline V gene encodes CDR1 MRHNA and CDR2 SNTAGT. The CDR3 DNA follows: TGTGCCAGCAGTGACCTACCAACTAGCACAGATACGCAGTATTTT. This translates into CASSDLPTSTDTQYF.

The chain couples TRBV4-1 to TRBJ2-7; no firm D call. Trimming left V 0 bases short and J 3 bases short, with 15 bases between. The CDR3 is 16 amino acids. CDR1 and CDR2 (germline): MGHRA, YSYEKL. This chain's CDR3 is CASSQDGKGRDYEQYF. The CDR3 DNA reads TGCGCCAGCAGCCAAGATGGGAAGGGAAGGGACTACGAGCAGTACTTC.

The chain employs TRBV9 and TRBJ2-1; 8 bases map to TRBD2. Trimming took 0 bases from V and 8 from J; bases not matched to a gene: 10. The CDR3 spans 16 residues. The V gene's germline CDR1 is SGDLS and CDR2 YYNGEE. CDR3 region: CASSVAVGGRRDEQFF. The CDR3, as DNA: TGTGCCAGCAGCGTAGCAGTTGGCGGGAGGAGGGATGAGCAGTTCTTC.

This clone was seen a handful of times. The chain combines TRBV18 with TRBJ1-1; no reliable D call. Germline loops: CDR1 KGHSH, CDR2 LQKENI. The CDR3 has 13 amino acids. With 0 bases removed from V and 7 bases from J, the gap between germline ends came to 9 bases. This CDR3 reads CASSPPMAREAFF. In nucleotides, the CDR3 is TGTGCCAGCTCACCACCCATGGCGCGTGAAGCTTTCTTT.

J is TRBJ2-1 and V is TRBV11-2; TRBD1 agrees at 7 bases. Unmatched junction bases numbered 10, after V lost 1 base and J lost 7 bases. The CDR3 totals 16 residues. Germline-derived CDR1 and CDR2 are SGHAT and FQNNGV. DNA of the CDR3: TGTGCCAGCAGCTTAGGTCTGACAGGGAAAAGGAATGAGCAGTTCTTC. It translates to CASSLGLTGKRNEQFF. The whole variable domain, remainder taken from reference TRBV11-2 and TRBJ2-1, is EAGVAQSPRYKIIEKRQSVAFWCNPISGHATLYWYQQILGQGPKLLIQFQNNGVVDDSQLPKDRFSAERLKGVDSTLKIQPAKLEDSAVYLCASSLGLTGKRNEQFFGPGTRLTVL.

The rearrangement links TRBV5-6 to TRBJ2-7; D assignment may be TRBD1 or TRBD2 (5 bases each). The CDR3 extends over 15 amino acids. From germline, CDR1 is SGHDT and CDR2 YYEEEE. The germline V and J ends were trimmed by 4 bases and 4 bases, with 18 bases remaining between them. For the CDR3, the DNA is TGTGCCAGCAGCGGGGGAGACTCTCCTTTATACGAGCAGTACTTC. Residues: CASSGGDSPLYEQYF.

The chain carries TRBV27 and TRBJ2-7; the D gene is possibly TRBD2 (6 bases). Trimming stripped 3 bases from V and 7 bases from J, with 16 bases between. The CDR3 loop spans 14 amino acids. Germline V gene sequence: CDR1 MNHEY, CDR2 SMNVEV (reference sequence). This CDR3 is CASSFLGTSGEQYF. CDR3 DNA sequence: TGTGCCAGCAGTTTTTTAGGGACCAGCGGGGAGCAGTACTTC.

This clone was counted only a few times. The chain employs TRBV4-1 and TRBJ1-1; unclear D gene. This CDR3 is built from 15 residues. Trimming took 0 bases from V and 3 from J, leaving 11 bases between them. Germline CDR1 is MGHRA and CDR2 is YSYEKL. The CDR3 DNA follows: TGCGCCAGCAGCCAAGACCCCATTAGGGACACTGAAGCTTTCTTT. Translation gives CASSQDPIRDTEAFF.

This clone was detected once. This chain joins TRBV28 and TRBJ1-2, with D possibly being TRBD1 (6 bases). Between the trimmed V and J ends, which lost 5 bases and 2 bases, there was a span of 21 bases. Germline V lookup: CDR1 MDHEN, CDR2 SYDVKM. The CDR3 length is 17 residues. Here the CDR3 DNA reads TGTGCCAGCAGTGGCCCGTGGGGGGCTTCTGAAAACTATGGCTACACCTTC. Its translation: CASSGPWGASENYGYTF.